Each of the 20 T cell receptor beta chains below was sequenced from the same sample in a study of T cells after yellow fever vaccination. TCRdb analysed the 5' RACE reads with MiXCR anew, one entry per CDR3 protein. The sample contains 300,000 to 450,000 distinct CDR3 sequences, under 7.5% of which appear only once. Sequences were derived from PBMCs, sampled 5 days after the yellow fever booster vaccination. The receptors shown here come from a man aged 25-40 years who received the YFV17D yellow fever vaccine.

This clonotype was detected ten times or more. This sequence joins TRBV29-1 and TRBJ2-7; perhaps TRBD2 as D (6 bases). The CDR3 has 13 residues. V lost 3 bases and J lost 3, with 12 bases in between. Germline CDR1 reads SQVTM; CDR2 reads ANQGSEA. The CDR3 DNA follows: TGCAGCGTTGATGGAGGGACGTTCTACGAGCAGTACTTC. This translates into CSVDGGTFYEQYF.

Comments on this clonotype: It may be a read error: a sequence one base away is much more abundant. The chain employs TRBV21-1 and TRBJ2-6; the table's TRBD1 call for D was not verified on the DNA. TRBV21-1 is a listed pseudogene. The CDR3 contains 18 residues. Here the CDR3 DNA reads TGTGCCAGCAGCAAAGCTAATATTGGGGGAGCTGTGGCCAACGTCCTGACTTTC. The encoded protein is CASSKANIGGAVANVLTF.

In this sample, this clonotype turned up many times. The chain carries TRBV3-1 and TRBJ1-3; D is ambiguous. CDR1 is LGHDT and CDR2 is YNNKEL in the germline V gene (reference sequence). Trimming stripped 4 bases from V and 4 bases from J, with 11 bases between. CDR3 length: 14 residues. This CDR3 reads CASSPRTSGNTIYF. The CDR3 DNA reads TGTGCCAGCAGCCCTAGGACGTCCGGAAACACCATATATTTT.

The rearrangement uses TRBV20-1 and TRBJ2-1, with 8 bases fitting TRBD2. The J segment lost 11 bases and the V segment lost 3 bases, leaving 12 bases of the junction unmatched. This CDR3 region has 14 residues. From germline, CDR1 is DFQATT and CDR2 SNEGSKA (reference sequence). The CDR3 coding sequence is TGCAGTGCTAGCGGGGGGGACTCCTCGGGGAAGCAGTTCTTC. It encodes CSASGGDSSGKQFF.

The rearrangement links TRBV7-2 to TRBJ2-7; D remains ambiguous. V gave up 0 bases and J gave up 5 bases, with 5 bases separating them. CDR1 and CDR2 (germline): SGHTA, FQGNSA. The CDR3 consists of 12 residues. The DNA for the CDR3 is TGTGCCAGCAGCTTAGCGCTCCACGAGCAGTACTTC. Its translation is CASSLALHEQYF.

This rearrangement joins TRBV5-1 to TRBJ2-7; maybe TRBD1 (5 bases). This CDR3 has 15 residues. The V end lost 2 bases, the J end lost 6 bases, and 18 bases lay between the germline ends. Germline lookup yields CDR1 SGHRS and CDR2 YFSETQ. CDR3 residues: CASSFTGSIPPEQYF. CDR3 bases: TGCGCCAGCAGCTTCACAGGATCCATACCCCCCGAGCAGTACTTC. Drawing the rest from reference TRBV5-1 and TRBJ2-7, the complete variable domain is KAGVTQTPRYLIKTRGQQVTLSCSPISGHRSVSWYQQTPGQGLQFLFEYFSETQRNKGNFPGRFSGRQFSNSRSEMNVSTLELGDSALYLCASSFTGSIPPEQYFGPGTRLTVT.

This rearrangement joins TRBV14 to TRBJ2-5; D is ambiguous. V was trimmed by 1 base and J by 2 bases, leaving 8 bases between them. The CDR3 spans 14 residues. Per germline, CDR1 SGHDN and CDR2 FVKESK. DNA of the CDR3: TGTGCCAGCAGCCAAGTAACCGGACAAGAGACCCAGTACTTC. Translation: CASSQVTGQETQYF.

This clonotype was observed many times. This chain connects TRBV7-2 to TRBJ2-4, with TRBD2 matching 8 bases. The CDR3 length is 13 residues. V was pared by 1 base and J by 12 bases, with 5 bases of the junction left unmatched. Germline values: CDR1 SGHTA, CDR2 FQGNSA. The CDR3 reads CASSLDSGGGQYF. Written as DNA, the CDR3 is TGTGCCAGCAGCTTAGACTCGGGAGGGGGTCAGTACTTC.

The chain links TRBV5-1 to TRBJ2-5; D remains ambiguous. CDR1 is SGHRS and CDR2 is YFSETQ in the germline V gene. V lost 4 bases and J lost 1, with 14 bases in between. The CDR3 has 15 residues. The CDR3 nucleotides are TGCGCCAGCAGCAACCACGGGCAGGCCCAAGAGACCCAGTACTTC. This encodes CASSNHGQAQETQYF.

The chain carries TRBV7-2 and TRBJ2-4; D not certain. The germline V gene has CDR1 SGHTA and CDR2 FQGNSA. This CDR3 has 14 amino acids. Trimming left V 4 bases short and J 3 bases short, with 10 bases between. The CDR3 region is CASSSPLGKNIQYF. The CDR3 nucleotides read TGTGCCAGCAGCTCCCCCCTCGGCAAAAACATTCAGTACTTC.

The chain couples TRBV7-6 to TRBJ1-4, with D perhaps TRBD1 (6 bases). CDR1 and CDR2 from the germline V gene are SGHVS and FNYEAQ. Trimming cost V 5 bases and J 12 bases, with 10 bases left between them. The CDR3 covers 11 residues. The chain's CDR3 is CASSNREELFF. The DNA for the CDR3 is TGTGCCAGCAGCAACAGGGAGGAACTGTTTTTT. Full variable domain (rest looked up from reference TRBV7-6 and TRBJ1-4): GAGVSQSPRYKVTKRGQDVALRCDPISGHVSLYWYRQALGQGPEFLTYFNYEAQQDKSGLPNDRFSAERPEGSISTLTIQRTEQRDSAMYRCASSNREELFFGSGTQLSVL.

This clonotype came up many times. CDR3 region: CSVPPTETSGRIVSFETQYF. CDR3 DNA: TGCAGCGTCCCTCCAACCGAGACTAGCGGGAGGATCGTATCGTTTGAGACCCAGTACTTC. The J gene is TRBJ2-5, the V gene TRBV29-1; 13 nucleotides match TRBD2. V gave up 6 bases and J gave up 5 bases; unmatched junction bases: 24. The germline gives CDR1 SQVTM, CDR2 ANQGSEA. The CDR3 runs 20 residues.

V is TRBV7-2 and J is TRBJ1-5, with 7 bases matching TRBD1. Unmatched junction bases numbered 6, after V lost 5 bases and J lost 2 bases. CDR3 size: 15 residues. Germline V gene sequence: CDR1 SGHTA, CDR2 FQGNSA. Here the CDR3 DNA reads TGTGCCAGCAGCCAGGGGGGTTTCGGCAATCAGCCCCAGCATTTT. It codes for CASSQGGFGNQPQHF.

This clonotype occurred a few times. V gene TRBV3-1 combines with J gene TRBJ2-7; D uncertain. This CDR3 has 13 residues. Germline CDR1 reads LGHDT; CDR2 reads YNNKEL (reference sequence). The V end lost 1 base, the J end lost 4 bases, and 8 bases lay between the germline ends. CDR3 sequence: CASSQVLAYEQYF. CDR3 in DNA: TGTGCCAGCAGCCAAGTTCTGGCTTACGAGCAGTACTTC.

This clonotype was recorded many times. This chain links TRBV7-2 with TRBJ1-6, with 8 bases identical to TRBD1. The CDR3 is 15 amino acids. J gave up 6 bases and V 2 bases, and 3 bases lay outside the gene matches. CDR1 is SGHTA, CDR2 FQGNSA, per germline. The chain's CDR3 is CASSLSTGVNSPLHF. The CDR3 nucleotides read TGTGCCAGCAGCTTATCGACAGGGGTTAATTCACCCCTCCACTTT.

This clonotype came up many times. The V and J genes are TRBV29-1 and TRBJ2-3; D is unclear. The ends were cut back, 3 bases at V and 2 bases at J, with 6 bases in the middle. Germline-derived CDR1 and CDR2 are SQVTM and ANQGSEA. There are 12 residues in the CDR3. CDR3 DNA: TGCAGCGTTGAGCTTCTCACAGATACGCAGTATTTT. This translates into CSVELLTDTQYF.

Only a few counts were recorded for this clonotype. This sequence joins TRBV10-3 and TRBJ2-7; tentatively, D is TRBD1 (5 bases). Trimming cost V 3 bases and J 5 bases, with 14 bases left between them. This CDR3 has 14 residues. Germline values: CDR1 ENHRY, CDR2 SYGVKD. The CDR3 region is CAISENQGVDEQYF. The CDR3 DNA reads as TGTGCCATCAGTGAAAATCAGGGTGTGGACGAGCAGTACTTC.

In its sample, this clonotype was seen many times. V and J are TRBV2 and TRBJ2-7; D gene uncertain. Near its end, the DNA agrees better with TRBJ2-4, so the J call may be wrong. The CDR3 runs to 11 residues. Germline values: CDR1 SNHLY, CDR2 FYNNEI. This chain's CDR3 is CASSEASIQYF. The CDR3 region has the DNA TGTGCCAGCAGTGAGGCTTCCATTCAGTACTTC.

The V call is TRBV5-1, the J call TRBJ2-7, with D perhaps TRBD2 (7 bases). Germline CDR1 SGHRS, CDR2 YFSETQ. V lost 5 bases and J lost 4, with 22 bases in between. The CDR3 has 16 residues. The CDR3 coding sequence is TGCGCCAGCAGTTCCGGGGGCGGCGGGAGTAGATACGAGCAGTACTTC. It is translated as CASSSGGGGSRYEQYF.

This clonotype was counted at least ten times. This chain uses TRBV9 with TRBJ2-5; D is ambiguous. CDR1 is SGDLS, CDR2 YYNGEE, per germline. The CDR3 has 13 amino acids. Trimming took off 3 bases at V and 6 bases at J, with 12 bases between the two ends. CDR3 nucleotides: TGTGCCAGCAGCGGCACAACAGAGCAGACCCAGTACTTC. Translation: CASSGTTEQTQYF.